This is a list of T cell receptor beta chains from one sample in a study of a mutant IDH1 vaccine in newly diagnosed glioma. The repertoire was sequenced with immunoSEQ multiplex PCR; TCRdb's copy has only in-frame clones and lacks some. Of about 88,000 clones in the sample, over 70% were seen once. The sample was PBMCs, taken from a glioma patient treated with radiotherapy, temozolomide or both. The source of these receptors is a man between 40 and 49 years old with glioma. Some clones in this sample may be carry-over from other donors' samples. The CDR3 runs from the conserved cysteine through the conserved F or W. The D gene is left open where the match is weak. Only part of the rows carry a size: once, few, many, or a class if the clone is expanded.

-,TRBD1,TRBJ2-7,TRBV5-1,CASSFRGGTGKYEQYF,TGCGCCAGCAGCTTCCGTGGGGGGACAGGGAAGTACGAGCAGTACTTC
-,TRBD1,TRBJ1-1,TRBV5-6,CASSLVDRGANTEAFF,TGTGCCAGCAGCTTGGTGGACAGGGGGGCGAACACTGAAGCTTTCTTT
-,-,TRBJ1-6,TRBV10-3,CAISEEQRNSPLHF,TGTGCCATCAGTGAGGAACAGCGTAATTCACCCCTCCACTTT
-,-,TRBJ1-5,TRBV30,CAWSSSQAGNQPQHF,TGTGCCTGGAGTAGTAGCCAGGCGGGCAATCAGCCCCAGCATTTT
-,-,TRBJ1-2,TRBV2,CASKPGVIEGYTF,TGTGCCAGCAAACCTGGCGTCATTGAGGGCTACACCTTC
few,-,TRBJ2-1,TRBV6-5,CASSYQGAGGNEQFF,TGTGCCAGCAGTTATCAGGGGGCGGGAGGGAATGAGCAGTTCTTC
-,-,TRBJ1-5,TRBV18,CASSPGRHNQPQHF,TGTGCCAGCTCACCAGGCAGGCATAATCAGCCCCAGCATTTT
-,-,TRBJ1-5,TRBV6-6,CASSYGSNQPQHF,TGTGCCAGCAGTTATGGTAGCAATCAGCCCCAGCATTTT
-,-,TRBJ1-4,TRBV5-8,CASSVGGLANEKLFF,TGTGCCAGCAGCGTTGGTGGCTTGGCTAATGAAAAACTGTTTTTT
-,TRBD2,TRBJ2-3,TRBV6-1,CASSAYRLASSTDTQYF,TGTGCCAGCAGTGCATACCGACTAGCATCTAGCACAGATACGCAGTATTTT
once,-,TRBJ1-2,TRBV27,CASSLSAGAYYGYTF,TGTGCCAGCAGTTTATCAGCAGGGGCCTACTATGGCTACACCTTC
-,-,TRBJ1-2,TRBV11-1,CASSVSDGNYGYTF,TGTGCCAGCAGCGTGTCGGACGGCAACTATGGCTACACCTTC
-,-,TRBJ1-6,TRBV19,CASSRTGVGNSPLHF,TGTGCCAGCTCACGCACCGGGGTGGGGAATTCACCCCTCCACTTT
-,-,TRBJ2-5,TRBV19,CASSLGQKETQYF,TGTGCCAGTAGTCTTGGACAGAAAGAGACCCAGTACTTC
-,-,TRBJ1-1,TRBV18,CASSRQSNTEAFF,TGTGCCAGCTCACGACAGTCGAACACTGAAGCTTTCTTT
-,-,TRBJ1-1,TRBV6-1,CASSGLEMGNTEAFF,TGTGCCAGCAGTGGCCTCGAGATGGGGAACACTGAAGCTTTCTTT
-,TRBD1,TRBJ1-6,TRBV19,CATTGERNSPLHF,TGTGCCACCACAGGGGAAAGAAATTCACCCCTCCACTTT
-,-,TRBJ1-2,TRBV7-9,CASSLEFSGAALDGYTF,TGTGCCAGCAGCTTAGAGTTTTCAGGGGCGGCACTCGATGGCTACACCTTC
once,TRBD1,TRBJ1-5,TRBV19,CASSTGQAYQPQHF,TGTGCCAGTAGTACAGGACAGGCTTATCAGCCCCAGCATTTT
-,-,TRBJ1-2,TRBV5-8,CASSLWGQDTF,TGTGCCAGCAGCTTGTGGGGCCAGGACACCTTC
-,-,TRBJ1-3,TRBV27,CASSRSWYSGNTIYF,TGTGCCAGCAGCCGCTCATGGTACTCTGGAAACACCATATATTTT
-,-,TRBJ1-5,TRBV7-8,CASSLGRHISNQPQHF,TGTGCCAGCAGCTTAGGACGCCATATTAGCAATCAGCCCCAGCATTTT
-,-,TRBJ2-5,TRBV5-1,CASSPARQETQYF,TGCGCCAGCAGCCCAGCACGCCAAGAGACCCAGTACTTC
-,-,TRBJ2-4,TRBV5-1,CASSLGSDIQYF,TGCGCCAGCAGCTTGGGATCGGACATTCAGTACTTC
-,-,TRBJ1-2,TRBV18,CASSPKEQLSRGYTF,TGTGCCAGCTCACCAAAGGAGCAGCTTTCTCGGGGCTACACCTTC
-,-,TRBJ2-1,TRBV6-5,CASSKGYNEQFF,TGTGCCAGCAGTAAGGGGTACAATGAGCAGTTCTTC
-,-,TRBJ2-7,TRBV19,CASSISSSSSYEQYF,TGTGCCAGTAGTATAAGCAGCTCGAGCTCCTACGAGCAGTACTTC
-,-,TRBJ1-1,TRBV30,CAWSPGTGRTEAFF,TGTGCCTGGTCCCCGGGCACGGGGAGGACTGAAGCTTTCTTT
few,TRBD2,TRBJ2-5,TRBV7-9,CASSSSGTRYQETQYF,TGTGCCAGCAGCTCATCCGGGACTAGATACCAAGAGACCCAGTACTTC
-,TRBD1,TRBJ1-1,TRBV27,CASSLFGTANTEAFF,TGTGCCAGCAGTTTATTCGGGACAGCGAACACTGAAGCTTTCTTT
-,-,TRBJ2-5,TRBV6-5,CASSYVRGQQETQYF,TGTGCCAGCAGTTATGTGAGAGGACAGCAAGAGACCCAGTACTTC
-,-,TRBJ1-1,TRBV7-2,CASSPPGTLMNTEAFF,TGTGCCAGCAGCCCCCCGGGGACGCTCATGAACACTGAAGCTTTCTTT
-,-,TRBJ1-6,TRBV6-5,CASSYSPAGEPLHF,TGTGCCAGCAGTTACTCCCCGGCAGGAGAGCCCCTCCACTTT
once,-,TRBJ2-4,TRBV5-1,CASSHGGPNIQYF,TGCGCCAGCAGTCACGGGGGGCCGAACATTCAGTACTTC
-,-,TRBJ2-5,TRBV29-1,CSVRAGGETQYF,TGCAGCGTTAGAGCGGGTGGAGAGACCCAGTACTTC
-,-,TRBJ1-3,TRBV6-5,CASRPIGASGNTIYF,TGTGCCAGCAGACCTATTGGGGCCTCTGGAAACACCATATATTTT
-,TRBD1,TRBJ2-1,TRBV6-6,CASWIPGQGLDEQFF,TGTGCCAGCTGGATACCGGGACAGGGATTGGATGAGCAGTTCTTC
-,TRBD1,TRBJ2-5,TRBV6-1,CASSEAVGQGAETQYF,TGTGCCAGCAGTGAAGCGGTCGGACAGGGGGCCGAGACCCAGTACTTC
few,-,TRBJ1-2,TRBV5-1,CASSLATWEGGYTF,TGCGCCAGCAGCTTGGCGACTTGGGAGGGTGGCTACACCTTC
-,-,TRBJ2-7,TRBV14,CASSPREGRGREQYF,TGTGCCAGCAGCCCCAGGGAGGGCAGGGGGCGCGAGCAGTACTTC
-,-,TRBJ2-7,TRBV6-6,CASRQLDYEQYF,TGTGCCAGCAGACAGTTGGACTACGAGCAGTACTTC
few,-,TRBJ2-2,TRBV7-2,CASSLVYLNTGELFF,TGTGCCAGCAGCTTAGTCTACTTGAACACCGGGGAGCTGTTTTTT
few,TRBD2,TRBJ2-3,TRBV4-2,CASSQDQSGGVDTQYF,TGTGCCAGCAGCCAAGATCAGAGCGGGGGAGTAGATACGCAGTATTTT
-,TRBD1,TRBJ1-6,TRBV5-5,CASSLYTGQVYSPLHF,TGTGCCAGCAGCTTGTATACGGGACAGGTCTATTCACCCCTCCACTTT
-,TRBD1,TRBJ1-5,TRBV6-5,CASSYSDRGNQPQHF,TGTGCCAGCAGTTACTCTGACAGGGGCAATCAGCCCCAGCATTTT